One and the same sample provided the 7 T cell receptor beta chains below, sequenced in a study of shared clonotypes between healthy human individuals. Measured with immunoSEQ multiplex PCR; TCRdb has only the in-frame clones, and not every one. The top ten hold about 0.06% of the sample, which has a few hundred thousand clones, 97% seen once. The sequencing sample was made of naive CD4+ T cells sorted from blood. The subset: CD45RA+ positively selected. These receptors all come from a woman aged 25 to 39 in good health.

A remark on this clone: At the DNA level, this CDR3 is encoded by other sequences in the same sample as well. The V call is TRBV5-1, the J call TRBJ1-2; possible D gene TRBD1, 6 bases. Trimming took 4 bases from V and 2 from J, leaving 9 bases between them. Germline V CDR1 and CDR2: SGHRS, YFSETQ. The CDR3 has 13 residues. The CDR3 region has the DNA TGCGCCAGCAGCGAAGGACAGAACTATGGCTACACCTTC. Its protein is CASSEGQNYGYTF.

This clone showed up just once. The chain is built from TRBV27 and TRBJ2-5; D is tentatively TRBD1 or TRBD2 (5 bases each). The CDR3 loop spans 14 amino acids. V dropped 3 bases and J dropped 1 base, with 9 bases sitting between them. The V gene's germline CDR1 is MNHEY and CDR2 SMNVEV (reference sequence). The CDR3 DNA reads as TGTGCCAGCAGTTTTGGGGGAACCCAAGAGACCCAGTACTTC. The encoded protein is CASSFGGTQETQYF.

The V and J genes are TRBV18 and TRBJ2-5; TRBD1 agrees at 7 bases. The CDR3 is made up of 20 amino acids. The germline gives CDR1 KGHSH, CDR2 LQKENI. The V segment lost 2 bases and the J segment 5 bases; nucleotides outside the gene matches: 23. The DNA for the CDR3 is TGTGCCAGCTCACCAATCGAGAACATGATCGACAGGGCTGTGATGGAGACCCAGTACTTC. It is translated as CASSPIENMIDRAVMETQYF.

The gene calls are TRBV11-1 and TRBJ2-3, with D maybe TRBD1 (6 bases). The CDR3 is 16 amino acids. Germline values: CDR1 SGHAT, CDR2 FQDESV (reference sequence). Trimming took 5 bases from V and 1 from J, leaving 16 bases between them. CDR3 DNA sequence: TGTGCCAGCAGCCCCCGAGCGAAGGGGGGCACAGATACGCAGTATTTT. Its translation: CASSPRAKGGTDTQYF.

The CDR3 region has the DNA TGTGCCAGCAGCTTGGAGGTCGGTCAGGCGGATGGCGCAGATACGCAGTATTTT. This sequence encodes CASSLEVGQADGADTQYF. The rearrangement uses TRBV5-6 and TRBJ2-3; D ambiguous. V lost 0 bases, J lost 4 bases, and 21 bases lay in between. CDR1 and CDR2 from the germline V gene are SGHDT and YYEEEE. This CDR3 comprises 18 residues. The full variable domain, completed using reference TRBV5-6 and TRBJ2-3, is DAGVTQSPTHLIKTRGQQVTLRCSPKSGHDTVSWYQQALGQGPQFIFQYYEEEERQRGNFPDRFSGHQFPNYSSELNVNALLLGDSALYLCASSLEVGQADGADTQYFGPGTRLTVL.

This clone was recorded once. This chain connects TRBV14 to TRBJ2-1; no clear D gene. V dropped 1 base and J dropped 11 bases, with 9 bases sitting between them. This CDR3 has 12 amino acids. Germline CDR1 reads SGHDN; CDR2 reads FVKESK. Here the CDR3 reads CASSQGRSQQFF. The CDR3 nucleotides are TGTGCCAGCAGCCAAGGGCGCAGTCAGCAGTTCTTC.

This chain connects TRBV28 to TRBJ1-5; D not certain. V was pared by 3 bases and J by 2 bases, with 11 bases between. The CDR3 runs to 15 residues. CDR1 is MDHEN and CDR2 is SYDVKM in the germline V gene. Here the CDR3 DNA reads TGTGCCAGCAGTTTTGCAGGCCAGGGCAATCAGCCCCAGCATTTT. It codes for CASSFAGQGNQPQHF.